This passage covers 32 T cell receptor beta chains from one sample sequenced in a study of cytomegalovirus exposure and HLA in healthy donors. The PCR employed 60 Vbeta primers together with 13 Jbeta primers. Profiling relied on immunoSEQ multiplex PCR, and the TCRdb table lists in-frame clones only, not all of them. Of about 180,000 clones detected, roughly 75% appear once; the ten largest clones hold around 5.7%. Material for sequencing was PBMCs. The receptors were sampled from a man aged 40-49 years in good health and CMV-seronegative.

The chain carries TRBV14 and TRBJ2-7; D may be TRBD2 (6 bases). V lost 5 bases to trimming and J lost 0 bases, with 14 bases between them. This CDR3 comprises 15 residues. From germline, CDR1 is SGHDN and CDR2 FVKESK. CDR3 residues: CASSSRAGNSYEQYF. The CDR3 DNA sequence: TGTGCCAGCAGCAGTCGGGCGGGGAACTCCTACGAGCAGTACTTC.

Written as DNA, the CDR3 is TGTGCCAGCTCACTCGGACAGGGGACCTCAACTAATGAAAAACTGTTTTTT. It codes for CASSLGQGTSTNEKLFF. The chain combines TRBV18 with TRBJ1-4; 9 nucleotides line up with TRBD1. V lost 4 bases, J lost 0 bases, and 6 bases stayed unmatched. Germline CDR1 KGHSH, CDR2 LQKENI. The CDR3 length is 17 residues.

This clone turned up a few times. Written as DNA, the CDR3 is TGTGCCAGCAGTGAAGGGTTAGCTAATGAAAAACTGTTTTTT. It codes for CASSEGLANEKLFF. V is TRBV6-1 and J is TRBJ1-4; D unclear. The CDR3 has 14 residues. Germline CDR1 and CDR2: MNHNS and SASEGT. Trimming removed 1 base at V and 3 bases at J, with 6 bases between.

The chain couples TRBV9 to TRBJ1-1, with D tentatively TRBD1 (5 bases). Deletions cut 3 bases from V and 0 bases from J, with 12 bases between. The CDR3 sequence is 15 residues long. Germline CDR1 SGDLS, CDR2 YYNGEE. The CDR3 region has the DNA TGTGCCAGCAGCGAATCGACAGCCATGAACACTGAAGCTTTCTTT. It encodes CASSESTAMNTEAFF. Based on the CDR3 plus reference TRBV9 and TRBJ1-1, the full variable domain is DSGVTQTPKHLITATGQRVTLRCSPRSGDLSVYWYQQSLDQGLQFLIQYYNGEERAKGNILERFSAQQFPDLHSELNLSSLELGDSALYFCASSESTAMNTEAFFGQGTRLTVV.

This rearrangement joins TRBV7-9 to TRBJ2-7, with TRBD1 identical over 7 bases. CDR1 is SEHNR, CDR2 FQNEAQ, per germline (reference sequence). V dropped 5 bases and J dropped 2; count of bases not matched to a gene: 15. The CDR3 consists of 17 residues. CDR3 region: CASSQRPLSDRTYEQYF. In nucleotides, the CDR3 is TGTGCCAGCAGCCAAAGACCTCTCTCGGACAGGACCTACGAGCAGTACTTC.

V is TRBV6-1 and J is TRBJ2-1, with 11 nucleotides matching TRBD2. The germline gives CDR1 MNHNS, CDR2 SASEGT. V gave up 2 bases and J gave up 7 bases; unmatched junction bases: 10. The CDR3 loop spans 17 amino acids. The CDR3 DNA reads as TGTGCCAGCAGTGAATGGGGTAGCGGGAGGGCCCGGAATGAGCAGTTCTTC. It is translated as CASSEWGSGRARNEQFF.

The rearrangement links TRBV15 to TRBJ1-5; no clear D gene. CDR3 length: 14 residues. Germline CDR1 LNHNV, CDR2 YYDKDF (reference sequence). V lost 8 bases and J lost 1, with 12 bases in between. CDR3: CATQPRESNQPQHF. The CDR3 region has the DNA TGTGCCACCCAGCCCCGGGAGAGCAATCAGCCCCAGCATTTT.

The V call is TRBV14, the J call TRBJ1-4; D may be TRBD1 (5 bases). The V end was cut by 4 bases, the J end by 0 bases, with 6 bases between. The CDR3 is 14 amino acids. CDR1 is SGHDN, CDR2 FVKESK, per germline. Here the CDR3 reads CASSRQTTNEKLFF. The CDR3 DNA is TGTGCCAGCAGCCGACAGACAACTAATGAAAAACTGTTTTTT.

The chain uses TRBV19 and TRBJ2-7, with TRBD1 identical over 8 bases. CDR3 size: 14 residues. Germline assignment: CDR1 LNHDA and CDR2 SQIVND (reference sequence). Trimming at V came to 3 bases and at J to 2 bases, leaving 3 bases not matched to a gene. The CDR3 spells CASSMTGVTYEQYF. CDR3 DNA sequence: TGTGCCAGTAGTATGACAGGGGTGACCTACGAGCAGTACTTC.

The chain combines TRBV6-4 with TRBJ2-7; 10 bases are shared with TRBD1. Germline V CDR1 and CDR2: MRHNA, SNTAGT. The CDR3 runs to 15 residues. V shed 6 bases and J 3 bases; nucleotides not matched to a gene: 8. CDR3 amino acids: CASRTGDRGIYEQYF. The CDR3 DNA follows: TGTGCCAGCAGGACGGGGGACAGGGGAATCTACGAGCAGTACTTC.

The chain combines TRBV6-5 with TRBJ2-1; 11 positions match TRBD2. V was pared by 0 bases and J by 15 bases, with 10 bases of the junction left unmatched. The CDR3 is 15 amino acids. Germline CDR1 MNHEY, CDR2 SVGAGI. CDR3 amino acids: CASSYSRLAGTPRFF. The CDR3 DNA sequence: TGTGCCAGCAGTTACTCGAGACTAGCGGGAACCCCGCGGTTCTTC.

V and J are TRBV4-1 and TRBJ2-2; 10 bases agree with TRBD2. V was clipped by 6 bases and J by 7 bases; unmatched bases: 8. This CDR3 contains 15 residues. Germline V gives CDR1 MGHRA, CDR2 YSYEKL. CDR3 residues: CASRQSGGAIGELFF. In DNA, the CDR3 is TGCGCCAGCAGACAAAGCGGGGGGGCGATCGGGGAGCTGTTTTTT.

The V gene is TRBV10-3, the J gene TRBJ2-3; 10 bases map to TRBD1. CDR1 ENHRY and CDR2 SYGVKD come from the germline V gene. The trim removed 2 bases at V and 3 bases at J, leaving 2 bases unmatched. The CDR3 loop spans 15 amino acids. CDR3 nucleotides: TGTGCCATCAGTGAGGGGGGACAGGGGACAGATACGCAGTATTTT. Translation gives CAISEGGQGTDTQYF.

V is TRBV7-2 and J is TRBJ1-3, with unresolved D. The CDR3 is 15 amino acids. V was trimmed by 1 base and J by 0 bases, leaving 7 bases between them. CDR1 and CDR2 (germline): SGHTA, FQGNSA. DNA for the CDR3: TGTGCCAGCAGCTTAGTACTAGGCTCTGGAAACACCATATATTTT. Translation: CASSLVLGSGNTIYF.

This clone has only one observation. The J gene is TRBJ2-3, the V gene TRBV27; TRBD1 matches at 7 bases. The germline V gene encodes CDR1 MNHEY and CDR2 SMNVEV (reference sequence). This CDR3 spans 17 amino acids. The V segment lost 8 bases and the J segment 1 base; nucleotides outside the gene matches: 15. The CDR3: CASHEAFRQGGTDTQYF. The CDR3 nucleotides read TGTGCCAGCCACGAAGCCTTCCGACAGGGCGGCACAGATACGCAGTATTTT.

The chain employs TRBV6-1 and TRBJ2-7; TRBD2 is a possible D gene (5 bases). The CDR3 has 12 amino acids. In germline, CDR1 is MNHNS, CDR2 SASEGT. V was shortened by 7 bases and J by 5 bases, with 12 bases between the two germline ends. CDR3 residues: CASIGVWNEQYF. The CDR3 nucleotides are TGTGCCAGCATCGGGGTGTGGAACGAGCAGTACTTC.

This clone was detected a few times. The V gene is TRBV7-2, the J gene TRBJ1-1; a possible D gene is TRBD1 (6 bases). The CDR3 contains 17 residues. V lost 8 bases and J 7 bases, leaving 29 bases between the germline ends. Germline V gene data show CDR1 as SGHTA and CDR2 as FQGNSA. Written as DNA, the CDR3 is TGTGCCAGCGTCCCCGGCTGGGGGGGGGCGCAGACAAATGAAGCTTTCTTT. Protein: CASVPGWGGAQTNEAFF.

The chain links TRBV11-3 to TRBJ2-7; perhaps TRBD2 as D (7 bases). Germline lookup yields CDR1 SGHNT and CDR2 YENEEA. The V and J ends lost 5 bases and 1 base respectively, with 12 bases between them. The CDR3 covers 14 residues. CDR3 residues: CASSPGGVSYEQYF. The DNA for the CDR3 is TGTGCCAGCAGCCCGGGGGGCGTATCCTACGAGCAGTACTTC. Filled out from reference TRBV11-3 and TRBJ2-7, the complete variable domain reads EAGVVQSPRYKIIEKKQPVAFWCNPISGHNTLYWYLQNLGQGPELLIRYENEEAVDDSQLPKDRFSAERLKGVDSTLKIQPAELGDSAVYLCASSPGGVSYEQYFGPGTRLTVT.

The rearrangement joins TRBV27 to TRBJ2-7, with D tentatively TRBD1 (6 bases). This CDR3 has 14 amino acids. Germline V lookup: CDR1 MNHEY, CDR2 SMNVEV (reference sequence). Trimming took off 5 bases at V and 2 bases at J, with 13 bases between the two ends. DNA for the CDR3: TGTGCCAGCAGTCCCGGACAGAAACCCTACGAGCAGTACTTC. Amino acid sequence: CASSPGQKPYEQYF.

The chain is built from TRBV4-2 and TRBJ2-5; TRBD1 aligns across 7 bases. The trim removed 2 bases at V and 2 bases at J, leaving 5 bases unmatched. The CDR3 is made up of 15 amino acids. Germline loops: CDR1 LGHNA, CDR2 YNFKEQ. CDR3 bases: TGTGCCAGCAGCCAAACCGGGACAGAGCAAGAGACCCAGTACTTC. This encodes CASSQTGTEQETQYF.

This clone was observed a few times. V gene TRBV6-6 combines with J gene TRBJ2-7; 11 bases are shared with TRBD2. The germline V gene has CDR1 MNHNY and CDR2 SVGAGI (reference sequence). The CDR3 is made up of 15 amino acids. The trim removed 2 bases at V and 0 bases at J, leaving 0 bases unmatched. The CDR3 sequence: CASSYGLAGSYEQYF. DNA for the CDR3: TGTGCCAGCAGTTACGGACTAGCGGGCTCCTACGAGCAGTACTTC.

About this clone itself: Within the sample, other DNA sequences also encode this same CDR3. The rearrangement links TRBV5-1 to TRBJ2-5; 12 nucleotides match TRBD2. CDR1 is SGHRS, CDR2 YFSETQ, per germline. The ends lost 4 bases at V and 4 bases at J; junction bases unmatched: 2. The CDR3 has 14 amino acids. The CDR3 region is CASSLTSGGETQYF. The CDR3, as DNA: TGCGCCAGCAGCCTGACTAGCGGGGGAGAGACCCAGTACTTC.

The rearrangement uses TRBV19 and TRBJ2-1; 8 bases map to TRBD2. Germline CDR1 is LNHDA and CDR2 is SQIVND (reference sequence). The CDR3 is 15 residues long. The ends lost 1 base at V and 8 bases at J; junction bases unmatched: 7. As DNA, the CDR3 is TGTGCCAGTAGTATAGCGGGGGGGAGGTCGTATGAGCAGTTCTTC. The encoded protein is CASSIAGGRSYEQFF.

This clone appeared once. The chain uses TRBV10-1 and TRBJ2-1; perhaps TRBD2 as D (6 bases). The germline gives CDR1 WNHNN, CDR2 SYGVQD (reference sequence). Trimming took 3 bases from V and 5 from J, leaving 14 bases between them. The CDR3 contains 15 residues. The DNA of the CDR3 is TGCGCCAGCAGTGAATCGGGGGTTTCAAACAATGAGCAGTTCTTC. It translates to CASSESGVSNNEQFF.

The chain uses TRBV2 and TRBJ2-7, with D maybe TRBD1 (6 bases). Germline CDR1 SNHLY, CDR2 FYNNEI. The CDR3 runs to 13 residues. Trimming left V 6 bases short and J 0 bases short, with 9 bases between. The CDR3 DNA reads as TGTGCCAGCAGGGTGGACAGCTCCTACGAGCAGTACTTC. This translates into CASRVDSSYEQYF.

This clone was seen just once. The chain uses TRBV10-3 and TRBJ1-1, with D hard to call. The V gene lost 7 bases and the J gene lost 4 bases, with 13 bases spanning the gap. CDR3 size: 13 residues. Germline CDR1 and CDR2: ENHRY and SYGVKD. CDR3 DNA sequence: TGTGCCATCAAGATGGAGGGAGTCACTGAAGCTTTCTTT. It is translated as CAIKMEGVTEAFF.

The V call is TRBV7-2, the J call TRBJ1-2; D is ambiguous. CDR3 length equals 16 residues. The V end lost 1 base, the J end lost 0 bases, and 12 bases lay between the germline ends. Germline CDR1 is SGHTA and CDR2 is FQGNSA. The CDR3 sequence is CASSLELTLANYGYTF. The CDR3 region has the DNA TGTGCCAGCAGCTTAGAGCTAACGTTAGCTAACTATGGCTACACCTTC.

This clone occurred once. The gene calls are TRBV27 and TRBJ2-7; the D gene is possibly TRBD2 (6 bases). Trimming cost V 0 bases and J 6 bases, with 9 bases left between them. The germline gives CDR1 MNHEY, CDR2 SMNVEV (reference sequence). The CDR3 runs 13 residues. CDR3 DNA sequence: TGTGCCAGCAGTTTATCGGGGGGTGGCGAGCAGTACTTC. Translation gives CASSLSGGGEQYF.

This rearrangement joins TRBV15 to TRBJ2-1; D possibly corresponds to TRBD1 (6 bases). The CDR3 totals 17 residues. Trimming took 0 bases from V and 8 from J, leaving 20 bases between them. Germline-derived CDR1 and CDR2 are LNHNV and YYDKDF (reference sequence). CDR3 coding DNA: TGTGCCACCAGCAGAGATCTTGGGGGCCTTGGTAGTCATGAGCAGTTCTTC. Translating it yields CATSRDLGGLGSHEQFF. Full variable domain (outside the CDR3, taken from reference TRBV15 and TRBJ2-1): DAMVIQNPRYQVTQFGKPVTLSCSQTLNHNVMYWYQQKSSQAPKLLFHYYDKDFNNEADTPDNFQSRRPNTSFCFLDIRSPGLGDTAMYLCATSRDLGGLGSHEQFFGPGTRLTVL.

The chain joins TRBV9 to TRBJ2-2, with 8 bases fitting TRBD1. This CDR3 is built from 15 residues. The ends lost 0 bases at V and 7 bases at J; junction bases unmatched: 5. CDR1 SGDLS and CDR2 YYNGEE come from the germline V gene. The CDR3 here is CASSVGSGGLGELFF. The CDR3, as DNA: TGTGCCAGCAGCGTAGGGTCAGGGGGCCTCGGGGAGCTGTTTTTT.

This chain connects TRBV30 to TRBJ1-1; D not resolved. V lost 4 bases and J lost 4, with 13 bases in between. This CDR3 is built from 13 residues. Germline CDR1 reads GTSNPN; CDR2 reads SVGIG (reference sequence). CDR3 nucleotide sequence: TGTGCCTGGACTGCCTCGCGGCCCACTGAAGCTTTCTTT. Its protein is CAWTASRPTEAFF.

CDR3 bases: TGCGCCAGCAGCTTCAGGCCGGGGACAGATACGCAGTATTTT. As protein: CASSFRPGTDTQYF. The V and J genes are TRBV5-1 and TRBJ2-3; a possible D gene is TRBD2 (5 bases). Per germline, CDR1 SGHRS and CDR2 YFSETQ. Trimming shortened V by 2 bases and J by 3 bases, and 10 bases separated the two germline ends. This CDR3 has 14 residues.